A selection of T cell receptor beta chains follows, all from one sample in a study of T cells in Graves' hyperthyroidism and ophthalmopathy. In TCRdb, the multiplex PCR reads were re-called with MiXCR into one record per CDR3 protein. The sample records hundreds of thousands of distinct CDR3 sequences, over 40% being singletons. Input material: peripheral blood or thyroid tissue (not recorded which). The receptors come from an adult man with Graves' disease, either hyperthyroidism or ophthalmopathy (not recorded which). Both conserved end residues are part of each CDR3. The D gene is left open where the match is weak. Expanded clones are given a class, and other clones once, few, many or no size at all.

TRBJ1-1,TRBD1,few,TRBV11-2,TGTGCCAGCAGCTCGTCCCTGGACAGGGGGGACACTGAAGCTTTCTTT,CASSSSLDRGDTEAFF
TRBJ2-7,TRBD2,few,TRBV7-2,TGTGCCAGCAGCCAAGGGACTAGCGCCTACGAGCAGTACTTC,CASSQGTSAYEQYF
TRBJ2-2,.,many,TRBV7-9,TGTGCCAGCAGCCTGGGACTTGACACCGGGGAGCTGTTTTTT,CASSLGLDTGELFF
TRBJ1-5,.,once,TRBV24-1,TGTGCCTGGAGTGCGGACCGGAATCAGCCCCAGCATTTT,CAWSADRNQPQHF
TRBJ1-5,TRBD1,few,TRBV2,TGTGCCAGCAGTGAACTCGGGACAGGGAATCAGCCCCAGCATTTT,CASSELGTGNQPQHF
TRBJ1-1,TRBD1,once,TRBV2,TGTGCCAGCAACCAACAGGGGTTTAGGACTGAAGCTTTCTTT,CASNQQGFRTEAFF
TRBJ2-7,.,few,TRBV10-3,TGTGCCAGCAGAGCCGCCGGGACATCCCCCTACGAGCAGTACTTC,CASRAAGTSPYEQYF
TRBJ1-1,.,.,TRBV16,TGTGCCAGCAGCCAATGGGCAGGGCGAATCACTGAAGCTTTCTTT,CASSQWAGRITEAFF
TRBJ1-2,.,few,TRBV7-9,TGTGCCAGCAGCCTACAGGACGGATCCTATGGCTACACCTTC,CASSLQDGSYGYTF
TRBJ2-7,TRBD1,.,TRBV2,TGTGCCAGCAGCCCGGACAGGCCTGGTGGGCAGTACTTC,CASSPDRPGGQYF
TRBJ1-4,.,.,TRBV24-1,TGTGCCACCAGTGATTCTGGGGGCCAGCTTAATGAAAAACTGTTTTTT,CATSDSGGQLNEKLFF
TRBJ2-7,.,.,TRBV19,TGTGCCAGTTCCGGCTACGCCTACGAGCAGTACTTC,CASSGYAYEQYF
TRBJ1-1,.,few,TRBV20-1,TGCAGTGCTAGAGATATGACAGGGAACACTGAAGCTTTCTTT,CSARDMTGNTEAFF
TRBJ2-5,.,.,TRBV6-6,TGTGCCAGCAGTGAAAGGGGCGCGGAGACCCAGTACTTC,CASSERGAETQYF
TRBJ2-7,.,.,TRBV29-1,TGCAGCTTGGGGCAGGGAACCTACGAGCAGTACTTC,CSLGQGTYEQYF
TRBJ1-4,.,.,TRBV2,TGTGCCAGCAGTGCCCTCTCGACAGCAGAAAATGAAAAACTGTTTTTT,CASSALSTAENEKLFF
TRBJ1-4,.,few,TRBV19,TGTGCCAGCAGCCAAGATCAGGGCTCTAATGAAAAACTGTTTTTT,CASSQDQGSNEKLFF
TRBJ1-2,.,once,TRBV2,TGTGCCAGCAGCCCCCCCCAAACCTTGGGGTATGGCTACACCTTC,CASSPPQTLGYGYTF
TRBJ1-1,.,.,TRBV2,TGTGCCAGCCCCTCGAACACTGAAGCTTTCTTT,CASPSNTEAFF
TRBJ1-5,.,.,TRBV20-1,TGCAGTGCTAGCGGGCCCGCTTTTGACATCAATCAGCCCCAGCATTTT,CSASGPAFDINQPQHF
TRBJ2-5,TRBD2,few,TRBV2,TGTGCCAGCAGCTTTACGGGGGGGCCCGGGACCCAGTACTTC,CASSFTGGPGTQYF
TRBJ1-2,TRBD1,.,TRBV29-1,TGCAGCGTTGAAAGTTGGCAGGGGGGTGACTATGGCTACACCTTC,CSVESWQGGDYGYTF
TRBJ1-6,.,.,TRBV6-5,TGTGCCAGCAGTGCGGGCGGATCCTATAATTCACCCCTCCACTTT,CASSAGGSYNSPLHF
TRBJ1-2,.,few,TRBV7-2,TGTGCCAGCAGCTTAGGACGACGGTCAGGGTTGTCCTATGGCTACACCTTC,CASSLGRRSGLSYGYTF
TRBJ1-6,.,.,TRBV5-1,TGCGCCAGCAGCTCGGGGGTCGAGGGTTCACCCCTCCACTTT,CASSSGVEGSPLHF
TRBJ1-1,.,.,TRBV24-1,TGTGCCACCAGTGACGGGGGTCCTTCTGAAGCTTTCTTT,CATSDGGPSEAFF
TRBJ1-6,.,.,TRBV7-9,TGTGCCAGCAGCTTAAACCGGACAGACCTCCTTTATAATTCACCCCTCCACTTT,CASSLNRTDLLYNSPLHF
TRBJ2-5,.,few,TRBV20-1,TGCAGTGCTAGAGAAGGATCGTACCAAGAGACCCAGTACTTC,CSAREGSYQETQYF
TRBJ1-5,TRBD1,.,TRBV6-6,TGTGCCAGCAGTATACGGACAGGGAATAGCAATCAGCCCCAGCATTTT,CASSIRTGNSNQPQHF
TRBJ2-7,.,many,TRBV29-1,TGCAGCGTCAGAACCCACGAGCAGTACTTC,CSVRTHEQYF
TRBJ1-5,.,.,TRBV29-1,TGCAGCGGTAAGCGGGGGAGGCATTTT,CSGKRGRHF
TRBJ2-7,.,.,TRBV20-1,TGCAGTGCCCCTCTCCGGGGGGCCAACGAGCAGTACTTC,CSAPLRGANEQYF
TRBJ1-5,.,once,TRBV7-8,TGTGCCAGCAGCCCGTACAGGGAGGTTGTCAATCAGCCCCAGCATTTT,CASSPYREVVNQPQHF
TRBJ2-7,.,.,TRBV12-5,TGTGCTAGTGGTTTGGCCGGGACATCCGAGCAGTACTTC,CASGLAGTSEQYF
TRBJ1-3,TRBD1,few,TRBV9,TGTGCCAGCAGCGCGGGACAGATCTCTGGAAACACCATATATTTT,CASSAGQISGNTIYF
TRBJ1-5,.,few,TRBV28,TGTGCCAGCACTTCGGGGGCCGAGGGGTTTCAGCCCCAGCATTTT,CASTSGAEGFQPQHF
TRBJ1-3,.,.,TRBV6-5,TGTGCCAGCAGTTACGGAACTGGAAACACCATATATTTT,CASSYGTGNTIYF
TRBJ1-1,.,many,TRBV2,TGTGCCAGCAGACAGATGAACACTGAAGCTTTCTTT,CASRQMNTEAFF
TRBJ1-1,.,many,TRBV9,TGTGCCAGCAGCGGGCAGGATAAAGCTTTCTTT,CASSGQDKAFF
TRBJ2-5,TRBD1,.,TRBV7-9,TGTGCCAGCAGTTCAGACAGGGGCGGGCTGTACTTC,CASSSDRGGLYF
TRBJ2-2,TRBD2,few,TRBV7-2,TGTGCCAGCAGCTCGAGAGCGGGAGGGCCCCCCACCGGGGAGCTGTTTTTT,CASSSRAGGPPTGELFF
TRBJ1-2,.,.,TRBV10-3,TGTGCCAGCAGTTACAAAACGTGGGACACTGTCTATGGCTACACCTTC,CASSYKTWDTVYGYTF